This is a list of T cell receptor beta chains from one sample in a study of cytomegalovirus exposure and HLA in healthy donors. Repertoires were generated with immunoSEQ multiplex PCR, while TCRdb's copy carries only in-frame clones and drops some. The sample includes 130,000 or so clones, around four fifths seen only once; the top ten take roughly 7%. Source material: PBMCs. Every receptor here comes from a male donor in good health and CMV-seronegative. Both conserved end residues are trimmed from each CDR3. The order of the fields is J gene, V gene, CDR3 protein.

TRBJ2-1 | TRBV27 | ASSLFKFDPGSVHEQF
TRBJ1-2 | TRBV29-1 | SVLQAFRPKEDYGYT
TRBJ1-2 | TRBV19 | ARQIDYRDRVNYGYT
TRBJ2-1 | TRBV15 | ATSRDGLRYEQF
TRBJ1-5 | TRBV28 | ASSRLQGNSNQPQH
TRBJ1-2 | TRBV7-2 | ASSQQGTYGYT
TRBJ2-1 | TRBV10-3 | AISESPLKGAWEQF
TRBJ1-1 | TRBV30 | AWSVPPGTERAF
TRBJ1-5 | TRBV6-5 | ASRPNRVSNQPQH
TRBJ2-1 | TRBV30 | AWSRTGITYNEQF
TRBJ1-1 | TRBV6-1 | ASSAPQGAPAEAF
TRBJ2-1 | TRBV9 | ASSVEGLAGGPYNEQF
TRBJ1-2 | TRBV5-6 | ASSVEYYGYT
TRBJ2-5 | TRBV11-2 | ASSSHRVKTQY
TRBJ1-1 | TRBV27 | ASSLSETGNTEAF
TRBJ2-3 | TRBV27 | ASKVRGRDTQY
TRBJ1-5 | TRBV19 | ASSGGDRPNQPQH
TRBJ2-1 | TRBV7-8 | ASSLRGWNEQF
TRBJ1-5 | TRBV7-8 | ASSFLARGGNQPQH
TRBJ2-1 | TRBV27 | ASSSGTSGRGYNEQF
TRBJ1-5 | TRBV27 | ASRGGAWEGNQPQH
TRBJ1-4 | TRBV9 | ASSVGSGRGDEKLF
TRBJ1-6 | TRBV6-5 | ASSGTENSPLH
TRBJ2-3 | TRBV9 | ASSRELSLDTQY
TRBJ1-1 | TRBV5-1 | ASSFHKTGNTEAF
TRBJ2-7 | TRBV7-3 | ASSLMEATEQY
TRBJ2-3 | TRBV7-9 | ASSGQGSSDTQY
TRBJ2-5 | TRBV28 | ASSKQGAGYQETQY
TRBJ2-1 | TRBV10-3 | AISGRTSYNEQF
TRBJ1-2 | TRBV2 | ASSEGGTGIYGYT
TRBJ2-1 | TRBV5-4 | ASSLGTASNNEQF
TRBJ1-4 | TRBV2 | ASSGSGVAEKLF
TRBJ1-5 | TRBV28 | ASSFRRSGGQPQH
NA | TRBV21-1 | ASRGGQSSYEQY
TRBJ2-3 | TRBV28 | ASRAGWGPGADTQY
TRBJ2-5 | TRBV1 | TSSQTFPRQGRETQY
TRBJ2-5 | TRBV23-1 | ASSQSQLGSTKIQETQY
TRBJ2-7 | TRBV7-9 | ASSLGRFSYEQY
TRBJ2-7 | TRBV29-1 | SGTRGENYEQY
TRBJ1-5 | TRBV5-4 | ASSLPGSNQPQH
TRBJ2-1 | TRBV7-2 | ASSLGPAGAGNEQF
TRBJ2-1 | TRBV2 | ASSAGLAGYNEQF
TRBJ2-5 | TRBV6-1 | ASSDRGTQY
TRBJ2-7 | TRBV27 | ASSPDSLFWYEQY
TRBJ1-6 | TRBV30 | AWEGTVQSPLH
TRBJ2-5 | TRBV4-1 | ASSQDVGLAGGTQY
TRBJ1-1 | TRBV11-2 | ASSFRGTFTEAF
TRBJ2-3 | TRBV30 | AWSPAGDTQY
TRBJ1-2 | TRBV6-5 | ASSQNRDMDGYT
TRBJ2-7 | TRBV28 | ASSLNRVEQY
TRBJ2-6 | TRBV15 | ATSRSRSSGANVLT
TRBJ2-3 | TRBV18 | ASSNIDGADTQY
TRBJ2-2 | TRBV4-3 | ASSQASSGSGTGELF
TRBJ2-2 | TRBV19 | ASSNGDSTNTGELF